This T cell receptor (beta chain) was identified during a study of blood T cells in healthy people across ages. Study context: Per two T cells, about one barcoded beta molecule was captured through template switching.

Study-wide points: A conclusive naive versus antigen-experienced comparison was prevented by the unsorted PBMCs.

Next came a second PCR, run for 7 to 11 cycles, which used a sample-barcoded 5' primer along with a J-beta primer mix. Each CDR3 protein gets one entry after TCRdb re-called the 5' RACE reads with MiXCR. The table records about 590,000 distinct CDR3 sequences, roughly 30% of them present only once. The study isolated at least 7 million PBMCs from each sample. Per sample, extraction of total RNA gave at least 5.5 micrograms in every case. CDR1 is SGDLS and CDR2 is YYNGEE in the germline V gene. V shed 0 bases and J shed 7 bases, with 10 bases lying between them. The length of the CDR3 is 13 residues. This clonotype was detected many times. Antigen specificity is unknown.

The material sequenced was blood. This chain joins TRBV9 and TRBJ1-2; D uncertain. The TCR comes from an elderly woman in good health. The CDR3 loop reads CASSVVQWRGYTF. In DNA, the CDR3 is TGTGCCAGCAGCGTAGTTCAGTGGCGTGGCTACACCTTC.